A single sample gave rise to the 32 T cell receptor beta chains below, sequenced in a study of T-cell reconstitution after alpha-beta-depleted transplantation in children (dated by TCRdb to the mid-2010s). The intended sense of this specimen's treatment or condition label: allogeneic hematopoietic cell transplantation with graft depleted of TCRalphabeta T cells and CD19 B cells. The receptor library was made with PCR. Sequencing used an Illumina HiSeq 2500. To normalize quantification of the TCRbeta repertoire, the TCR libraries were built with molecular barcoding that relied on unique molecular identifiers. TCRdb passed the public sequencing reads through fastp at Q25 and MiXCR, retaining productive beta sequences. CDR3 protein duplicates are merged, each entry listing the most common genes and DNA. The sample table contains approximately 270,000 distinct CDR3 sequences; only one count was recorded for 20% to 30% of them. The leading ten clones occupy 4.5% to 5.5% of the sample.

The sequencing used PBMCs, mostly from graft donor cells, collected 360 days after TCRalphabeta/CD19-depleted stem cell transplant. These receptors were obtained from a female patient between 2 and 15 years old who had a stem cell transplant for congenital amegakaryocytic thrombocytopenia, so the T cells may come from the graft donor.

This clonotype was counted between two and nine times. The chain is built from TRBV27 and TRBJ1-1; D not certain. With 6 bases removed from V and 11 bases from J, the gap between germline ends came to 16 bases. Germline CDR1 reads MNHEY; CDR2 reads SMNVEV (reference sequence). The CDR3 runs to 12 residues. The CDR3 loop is CASRNGRARAFF. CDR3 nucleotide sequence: TGTGCCAGCAGAAACGGGAGGGCTAGGGCTTTCTTT.

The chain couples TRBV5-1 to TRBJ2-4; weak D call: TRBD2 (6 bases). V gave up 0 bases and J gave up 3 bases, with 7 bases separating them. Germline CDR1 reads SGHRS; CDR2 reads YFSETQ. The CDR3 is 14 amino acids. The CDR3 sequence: CASSLVGGKNIQYF. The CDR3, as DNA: TGCGCCAGCAGCTTGGTCGGGGGCAAAAACATTCAGTACTTC.

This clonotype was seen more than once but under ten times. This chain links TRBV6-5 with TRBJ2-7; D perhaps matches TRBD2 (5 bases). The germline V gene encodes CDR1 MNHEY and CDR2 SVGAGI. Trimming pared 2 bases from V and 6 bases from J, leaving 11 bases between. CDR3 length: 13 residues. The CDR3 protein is CASSYGLAVEQYF. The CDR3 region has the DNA TGTGCCAGCAGTTACGGGCTAGCAGTCGAGCAGTACTTC.

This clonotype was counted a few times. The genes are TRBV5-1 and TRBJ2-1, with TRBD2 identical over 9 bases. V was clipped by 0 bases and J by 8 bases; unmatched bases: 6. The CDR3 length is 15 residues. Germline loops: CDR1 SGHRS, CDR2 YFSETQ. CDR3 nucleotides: TGCGCCAGCAGCTTGGTGGGCGGGGGGGCTCATGAGCAGTTCTTC. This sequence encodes CASSLVGGGAHEQFF.

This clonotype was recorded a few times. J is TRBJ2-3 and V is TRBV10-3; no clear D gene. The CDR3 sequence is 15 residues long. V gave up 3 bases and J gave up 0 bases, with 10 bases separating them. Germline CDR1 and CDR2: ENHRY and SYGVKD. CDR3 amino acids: CAISDSLGSTDTQYF. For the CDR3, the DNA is TGTGCCATCAGTGACTCCCTTGGAAGCACAGATACGCAGTATTTT.

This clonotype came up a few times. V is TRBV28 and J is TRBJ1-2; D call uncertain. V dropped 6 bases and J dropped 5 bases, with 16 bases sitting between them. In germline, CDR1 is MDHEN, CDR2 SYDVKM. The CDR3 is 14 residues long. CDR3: CASRPRRIPYGYTF. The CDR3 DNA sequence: TGTGCCAGCAGACCCCGGAGGATTCCTTATGGCTACACCTTC.

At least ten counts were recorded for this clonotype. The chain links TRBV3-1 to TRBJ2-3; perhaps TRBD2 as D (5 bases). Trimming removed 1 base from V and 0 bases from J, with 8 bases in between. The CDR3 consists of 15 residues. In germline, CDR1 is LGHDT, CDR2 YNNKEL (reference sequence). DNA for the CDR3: TGTGCCAGCAGCCAAGGGACTTCTAGCACAGATACGCAGTATTTT. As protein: CASSQGTSSTDTQYF.

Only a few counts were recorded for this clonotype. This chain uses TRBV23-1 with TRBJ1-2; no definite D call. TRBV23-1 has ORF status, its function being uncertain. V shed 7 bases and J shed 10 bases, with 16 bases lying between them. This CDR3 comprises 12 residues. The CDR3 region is CASTHQTCAYTF. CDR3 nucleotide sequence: TGCGCCAGCACCCACCAGACCTGCGCCTACACCTTC.

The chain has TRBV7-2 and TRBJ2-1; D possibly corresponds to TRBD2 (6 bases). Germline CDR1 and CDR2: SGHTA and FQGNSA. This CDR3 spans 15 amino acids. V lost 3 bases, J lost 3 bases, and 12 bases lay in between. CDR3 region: CASSFGLAIYNEQFF. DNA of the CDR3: TGTGCCAGCAGCTTTGGCCTAGCGATCTACAATGAGCAGTTCTTC.

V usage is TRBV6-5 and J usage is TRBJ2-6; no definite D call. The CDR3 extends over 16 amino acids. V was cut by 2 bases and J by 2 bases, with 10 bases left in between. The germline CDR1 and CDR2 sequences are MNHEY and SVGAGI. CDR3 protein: CASSYDKWAGANVLTF. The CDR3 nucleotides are TGTGCCAGCAGTTACGACAAATGGGCTGGGGCCAACGTCCTGACTTTC.

CDR3 coding DNA: TGCAGTGCTAGGAACAGGGAGAACACCGGGGAGCTGTTTTTT. Translating gives CSARNRENTGELFF. V gene TRBV20-1 combines with J gene TRBJ2-2, with D possibly TRBD1 on 6 matching bases. CDR1 DFQATT and CDR2 SNEGSKA come from the germline V gene (reference sequence). The ends were cut back, 3 bases at V and 1 base at J, with 9 bases in the middle. The CDR3 is 14 residues long.

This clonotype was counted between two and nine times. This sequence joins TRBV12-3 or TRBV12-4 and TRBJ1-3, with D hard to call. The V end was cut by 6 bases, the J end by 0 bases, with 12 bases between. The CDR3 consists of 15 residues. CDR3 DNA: TGTGCCAGCAGCTACGACCGAAACTCTGGAAACACCATATATTTT. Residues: CASSYDRNSGNTIYF.

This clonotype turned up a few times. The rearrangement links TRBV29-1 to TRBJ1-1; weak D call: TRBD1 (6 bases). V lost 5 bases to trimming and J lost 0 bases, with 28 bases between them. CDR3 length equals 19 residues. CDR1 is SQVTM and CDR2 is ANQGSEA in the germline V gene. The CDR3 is CSVIRPRRGASGMNTEAFF. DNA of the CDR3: TGCAGCGTTATCCGCCCGCGACGGGGGGCGTCCGGTATGAACACTGAAGCTTTCTTT.

CDR3 region: CASSEFGAGEQFF. CDR3 nucleotides: TGTGCCAGCAGTGAATTTGGGGCTGGGGAGCAGTTCTTC. The chain uses TRBV25-1 and TRBJ2-1; a possible D gene is TRBD1 (5 bases). V shed 1 base and J shed 10 bases, with 11 bases lying between them. The CDR3 is 13 residues long. Per the germline V gene, CDR1 is MGHDK and CDR2 is SYGVNS.

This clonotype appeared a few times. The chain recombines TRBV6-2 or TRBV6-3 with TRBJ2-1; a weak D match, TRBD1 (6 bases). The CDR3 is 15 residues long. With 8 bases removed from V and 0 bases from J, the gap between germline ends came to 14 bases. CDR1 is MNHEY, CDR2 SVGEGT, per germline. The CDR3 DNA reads TGTGCCAGCCACAGGGACCCCTCCTCCTACAATGAGCAGTTCTTC. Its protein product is CASHRDPSSYNEQFF.

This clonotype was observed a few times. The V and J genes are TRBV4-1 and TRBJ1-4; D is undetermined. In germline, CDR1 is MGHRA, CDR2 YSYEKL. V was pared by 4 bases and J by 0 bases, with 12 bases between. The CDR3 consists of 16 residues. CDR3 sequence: CASSRSGRATNEKLFF. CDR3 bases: TGCGCCAGCAGCCGGTCGGGCCGCGCAACTAATGAAAAACTGTTTTTT.

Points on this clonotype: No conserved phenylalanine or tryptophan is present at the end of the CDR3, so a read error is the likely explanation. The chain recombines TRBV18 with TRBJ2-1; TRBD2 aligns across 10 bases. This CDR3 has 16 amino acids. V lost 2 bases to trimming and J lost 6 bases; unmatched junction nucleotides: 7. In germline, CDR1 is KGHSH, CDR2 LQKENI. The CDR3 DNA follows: TGTGCCAGCTCACCAAGTGCTAGCGGGGGTACCAATGAGCAGTTCTAC. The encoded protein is CASSPSASGGTNEQFY.

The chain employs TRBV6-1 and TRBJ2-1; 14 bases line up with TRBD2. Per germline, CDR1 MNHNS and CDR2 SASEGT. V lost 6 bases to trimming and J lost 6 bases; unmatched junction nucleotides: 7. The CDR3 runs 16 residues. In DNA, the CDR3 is TGTGCCAGCAGGCGACTAGCGGGAGGGCCTAGCAATGAGCAGTTCTTC. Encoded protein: CASRRLAGGPSNEQFF.

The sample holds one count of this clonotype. DNA of the CDR3: TGTGCCAGCAGTTACGAGGGGTGGAATGAGCAGTTCTTC. It encodes CASSYEGWNEQFF. The chain joins TRBV6-5 to TRBJ2-1; the D call may be TRBD1 or TRBD2 (5 bases each). The CDR3 sequence is 13 residues long. Germline CDR1 and CDR2: MNHEY and SVGAGI. V lost 2 bases and J 7 bases, leaving 9 bases between the germline ends.

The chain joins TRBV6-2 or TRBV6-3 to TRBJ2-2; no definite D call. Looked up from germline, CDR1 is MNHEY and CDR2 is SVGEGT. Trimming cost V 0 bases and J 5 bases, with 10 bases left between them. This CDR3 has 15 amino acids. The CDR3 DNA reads TGTGCCAGCAGTTACTCGAATGGGGTGACCGGGGAGCTGTTTTTT. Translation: CASSYSNGVTGELFF.

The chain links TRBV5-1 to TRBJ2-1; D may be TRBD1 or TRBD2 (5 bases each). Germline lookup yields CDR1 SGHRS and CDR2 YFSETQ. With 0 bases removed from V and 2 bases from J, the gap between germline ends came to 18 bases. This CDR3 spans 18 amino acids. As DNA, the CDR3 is TGCGCCAGCAGCTTGGCGGGGTCAAGGGGTCGCCCCTACAATGAGCAGTTCTTC. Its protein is CASSLAGSRGRPYNEQFF.

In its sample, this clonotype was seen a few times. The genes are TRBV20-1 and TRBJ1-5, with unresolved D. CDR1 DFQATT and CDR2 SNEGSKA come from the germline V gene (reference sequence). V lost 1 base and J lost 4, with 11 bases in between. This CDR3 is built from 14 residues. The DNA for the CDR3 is TGCAGTGCTAGAGTGGAAAGGGCGAATCAGCCCCAGCATTTT. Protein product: CSARVERANQPQHF.

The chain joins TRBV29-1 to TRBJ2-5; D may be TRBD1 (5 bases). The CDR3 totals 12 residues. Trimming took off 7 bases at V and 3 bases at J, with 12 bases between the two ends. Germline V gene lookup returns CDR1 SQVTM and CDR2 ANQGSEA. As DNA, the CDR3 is TGCAGCGGATGGGGCAGGGAAGAGACCCAGTACTTC. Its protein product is CSGWGREETQYF.

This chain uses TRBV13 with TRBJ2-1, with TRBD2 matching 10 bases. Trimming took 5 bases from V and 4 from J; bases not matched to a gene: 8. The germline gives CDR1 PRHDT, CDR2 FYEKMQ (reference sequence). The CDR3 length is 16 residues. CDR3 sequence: CASSARVAGGYNEQFF. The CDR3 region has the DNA TGTGCCAGCAGCGCCCGGGTAGCGGGGGGTTACAATGAGCAGTTCTTC. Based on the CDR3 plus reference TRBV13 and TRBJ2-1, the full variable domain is AAGVIQSPRHLIKEKRETATLKCYPIPRHDTVYWYQQGPGQDPQFLISFYEKMQSDKGSIPDRFSAQQFSDYHSELNMSSLELGDSALYFCASSARVAGGYNEQFFGPGTRLTVL.

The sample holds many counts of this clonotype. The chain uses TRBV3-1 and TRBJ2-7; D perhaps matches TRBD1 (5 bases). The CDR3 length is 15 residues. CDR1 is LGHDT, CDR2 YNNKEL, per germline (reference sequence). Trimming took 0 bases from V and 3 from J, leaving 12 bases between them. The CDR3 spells CASSQDRAGFYEQYF. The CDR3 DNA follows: TGTGCCAGCAGCCAAGATAGGGCAGGGTTCTACGAGCAGTACTTC.

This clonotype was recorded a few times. The CDR3 loop is CASSPRTSGVGETQYF. For the CDR3, the DNA is TGTGCCAGCAGTCCACGGACTAGCGGGGTCGGAGAGACCCAGTACTTC. The chain couples TRBV12-3 or TRBV12-4 to TRBJ2-5; TRBD2 matches at 12 bases. The CDR3 has 16 residues. V was clipped by 5 bases and J by 4 bases; unmatched bases: 8.

CDR3 residues: CASSLAINNQPQHF. The CDR3 DNA sequence: TGTGCCAGCAGTTTAGCTATAAACAATCAGCCCCAGCATTTT. The J gene is TRBJ1-5, the V gene TRBV12-3 or TRBV12-4; no definite D call. V shed 0 bases and J shed 3 bases, with 6 bases lying between them. CDR3 length: 14 residues.

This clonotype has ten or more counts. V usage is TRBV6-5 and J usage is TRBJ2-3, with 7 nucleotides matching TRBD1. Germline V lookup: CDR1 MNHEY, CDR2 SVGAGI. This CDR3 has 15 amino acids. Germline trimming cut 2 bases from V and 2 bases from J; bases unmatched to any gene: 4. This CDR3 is CASSYLTGDTDTQYF. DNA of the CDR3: TGTGCCAGCAGTTACCTTACAGGGGACACAGATACGCAGTATTTT.

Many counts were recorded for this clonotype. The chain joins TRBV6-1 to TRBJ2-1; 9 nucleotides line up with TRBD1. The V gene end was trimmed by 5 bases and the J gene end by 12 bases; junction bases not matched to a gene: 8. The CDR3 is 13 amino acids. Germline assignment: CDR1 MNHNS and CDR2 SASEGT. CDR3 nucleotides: TGTGCCAGCAGTCGTGGGACAGGGAATACGCAGTTCTTC. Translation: CASSRGTGNTQFF.

The CDR3 is CASSYSKRAAVFATNEKLFF. CDR3 nucleotide sequence: TGTGCCAGCAGTTACTCGAAAAGGGCAGCGGTCTTCGCAACTAATGAAAAACTGTTTTTT. The rearrangement joins TRBV6-2 or TRBV6-3 to TRBJ1-4, with no clear D. V was pared by 0 bases and J by 0 bases, with 20 bases between. CDR1 MNHEY and CDR2 SVGEGT come from the germline V gene. The CDR3 has 20 residues.

CDR3 DNA sequence: TGTGCCAGCAGTTACGTCTCCCTTAGAGCGGGAGGGGAGACCCAGTACTTC. Amino acid sequence: CASSYVSLRAGGETQYF. The chain links TRBV6-5 to TRBJ2-5; 10 bases are shared with TRBD2. Germline assignment: CDR1 MNHEY and CDR2 SVGAGI. Trimming removed 2 bases from V and 5 bases from J; junction bases left unmatched: 11. The length of the CDR3 is 17 residues.

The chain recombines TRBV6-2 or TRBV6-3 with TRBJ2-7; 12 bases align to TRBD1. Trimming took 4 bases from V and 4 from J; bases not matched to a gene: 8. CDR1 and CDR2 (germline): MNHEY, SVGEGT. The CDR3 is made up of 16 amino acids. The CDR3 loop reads CASSFHVGQGAYEQYF. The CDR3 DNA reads TGTGCCAGCAGTTTCCATGTGGGACAGGGGGCTTACGAGCAGTACTTC.